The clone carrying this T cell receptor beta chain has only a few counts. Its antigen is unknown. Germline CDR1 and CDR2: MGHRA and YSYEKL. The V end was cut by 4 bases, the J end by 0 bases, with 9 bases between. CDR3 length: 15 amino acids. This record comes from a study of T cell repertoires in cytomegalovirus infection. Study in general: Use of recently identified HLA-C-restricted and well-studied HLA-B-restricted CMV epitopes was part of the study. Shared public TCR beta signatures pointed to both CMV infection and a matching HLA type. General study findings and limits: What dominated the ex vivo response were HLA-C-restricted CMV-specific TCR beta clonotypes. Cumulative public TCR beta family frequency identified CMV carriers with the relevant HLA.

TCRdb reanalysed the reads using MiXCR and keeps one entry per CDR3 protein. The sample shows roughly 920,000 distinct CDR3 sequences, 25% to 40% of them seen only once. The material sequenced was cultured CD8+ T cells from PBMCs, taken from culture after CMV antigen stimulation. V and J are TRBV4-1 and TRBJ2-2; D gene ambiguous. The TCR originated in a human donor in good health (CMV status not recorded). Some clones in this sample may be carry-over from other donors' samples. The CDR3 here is CASSPAASNTGELFF. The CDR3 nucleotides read TGCGCCAGCAGCCCCGCCGCGTCGAACACCGGGGAGCTGTTTTTT.